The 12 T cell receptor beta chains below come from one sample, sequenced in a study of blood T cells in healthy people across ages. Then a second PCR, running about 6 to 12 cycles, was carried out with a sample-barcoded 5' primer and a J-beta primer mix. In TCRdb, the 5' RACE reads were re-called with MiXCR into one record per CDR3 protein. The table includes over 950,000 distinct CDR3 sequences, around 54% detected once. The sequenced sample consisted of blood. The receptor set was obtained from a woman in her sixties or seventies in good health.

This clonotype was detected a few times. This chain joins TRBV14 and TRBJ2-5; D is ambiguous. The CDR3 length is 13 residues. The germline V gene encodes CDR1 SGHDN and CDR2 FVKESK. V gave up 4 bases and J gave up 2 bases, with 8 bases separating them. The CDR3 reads CASSPLLQETQYF. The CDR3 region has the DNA TGTGCCAGCAGCCCGCTACTTCAAGAGACCCAGTACTTC.

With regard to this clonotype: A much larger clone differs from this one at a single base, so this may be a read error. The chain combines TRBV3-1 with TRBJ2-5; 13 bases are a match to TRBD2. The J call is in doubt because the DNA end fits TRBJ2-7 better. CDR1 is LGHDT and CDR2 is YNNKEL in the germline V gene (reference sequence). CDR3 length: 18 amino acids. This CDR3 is CASSLALGLAGRSHEQYF. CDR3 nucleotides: TGTGCCAGCAGCTTGGCGCTGGGACTAGCGGGACGTTCCCACGAGCAGTACTTC.

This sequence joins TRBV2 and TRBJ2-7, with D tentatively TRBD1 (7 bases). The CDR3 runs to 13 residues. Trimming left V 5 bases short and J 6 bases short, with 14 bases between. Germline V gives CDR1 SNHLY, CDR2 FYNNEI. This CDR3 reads CASSFPQGGEQYF. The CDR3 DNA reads TGTGCCAGCAGTTTTCCCCAGGGGGGCGAGCAGTACTTC.

The CDR3 loop reads CASSMHPSGANVLTF. The CDR3 DNA reads TGTGCCAGCAGTATGCATCCCTCTGGGGCCAACGTCCTGACTTTC. The chain links TRBV27 to TRBJ2-6, with no clear D. The CDR3 is 15 amino acids. Trimming took 5 bases from V and 0 from J, leaving 8 bases between them. In germline, CDR1 is MNHEY, CDR2 SMNVEV (reference sequence).

The CDR3 DNA is TGTGCCAGCAGCCAAGGTACTCGGAGGGAAGCTTTCTTT. Protein sequence: CASSQGTRREAFF. This chain connects TRBV3-1 to TRBJ1-1; D gene unclear. Trimming shortened V by 1 base and J by 8 bases, and 11 bases separated the two germline ends. CDR3 length: 13 amino acids. Germline CDR1 is LGHDT and CDR2 is YNNKEL (reference sequence).

The CDR3 nucleotides read TGTGCCAGCAGCAATCGGACAGGGGGATTAAATGAGCAGTTCTTC. Translated: CASSNRTGGLNEQFF. This chain joins TRBV7-9 and TRBJ2-1, with 10 bases matching TRBD1. V shed 5 bases and J 7 bases; nucleotides not matched to a gene: 8. CDR1 SEHNR and CDR2 FQNEAQ come from the germline V gene (reference sequence). The CDR3 covers 15 residues.

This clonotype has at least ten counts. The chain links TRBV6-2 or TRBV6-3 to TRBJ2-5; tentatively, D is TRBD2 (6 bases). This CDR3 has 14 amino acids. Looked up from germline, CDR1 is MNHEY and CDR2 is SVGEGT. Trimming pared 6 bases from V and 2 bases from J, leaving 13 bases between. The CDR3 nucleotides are TGTGCCAGCAGAAGGGGAGGTGGACAAGAGACCCAGTACTTC. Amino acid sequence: CASRRGGGQETQYF.

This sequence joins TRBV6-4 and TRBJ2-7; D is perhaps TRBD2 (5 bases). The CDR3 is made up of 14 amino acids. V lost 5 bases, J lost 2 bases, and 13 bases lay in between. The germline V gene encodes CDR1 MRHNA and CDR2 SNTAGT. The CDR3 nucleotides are TGTGCCAGCAGTTACGGTGGACTCCCCTACGAGCAGTACTTC. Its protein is CASSYGGLPYEQYF.

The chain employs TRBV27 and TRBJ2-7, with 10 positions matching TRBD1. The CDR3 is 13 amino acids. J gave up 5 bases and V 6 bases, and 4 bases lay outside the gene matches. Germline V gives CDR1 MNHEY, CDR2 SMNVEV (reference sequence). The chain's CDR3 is CASRGQGRDEQYF. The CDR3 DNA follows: TGTGCCAGCAGGGGACAGGGGAGGGACGAGCAGTACTTC.

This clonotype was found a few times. The CDR3 sequence: CASSYAGNYEQYF. The CDR3, as DNA: TGTGCCAGCAGTTACGCAGGGAACTACGAGCAGTACTTC. The chain recombines TRBV6-2 or TRBV6-3 with TRBJ2-7; possibly TRBD1 for D (5 bases). The CDR3 is 13 amino acids. CDR1 MNHEY and CDR2 SVGEGT come from the germline V gene. V was cut by 2 bases and J by 3 bases, with 8 bases left in between.

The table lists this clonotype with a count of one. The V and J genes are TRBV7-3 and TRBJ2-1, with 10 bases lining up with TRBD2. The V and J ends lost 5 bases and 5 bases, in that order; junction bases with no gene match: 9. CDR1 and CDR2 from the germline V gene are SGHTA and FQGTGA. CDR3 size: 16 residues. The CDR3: CASSRYSGRWNNEQFF. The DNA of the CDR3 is TGTGCCAGCAGCCGCTATAGCGGGAGGTGGAACAATGAGCAGTTCTTC.

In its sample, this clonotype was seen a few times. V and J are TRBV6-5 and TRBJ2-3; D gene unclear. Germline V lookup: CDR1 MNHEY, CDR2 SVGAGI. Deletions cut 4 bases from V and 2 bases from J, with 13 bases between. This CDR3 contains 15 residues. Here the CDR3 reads CASSSSGSNTDTQYF. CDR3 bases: TGTGCCAGCAGTTCCTCCGGGTCCAACACAGATACGCAGTATTTT.